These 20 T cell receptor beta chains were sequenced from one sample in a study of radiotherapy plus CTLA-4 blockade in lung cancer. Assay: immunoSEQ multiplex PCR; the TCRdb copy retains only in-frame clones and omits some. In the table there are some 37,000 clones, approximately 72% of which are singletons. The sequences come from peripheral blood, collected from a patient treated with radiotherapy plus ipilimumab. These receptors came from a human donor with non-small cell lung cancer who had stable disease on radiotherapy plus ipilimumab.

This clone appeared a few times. CDR3 nucleotide sequence: TGTGCCAGCAGCCTACAGGGGGTTGGCTACACCTTC. Translated: CASSLQGVGYTF. The chain joins TRBV9 to TRBJ1-2; TRBD1 matches at 8 bases. CDR1 and CDR2 (germline): SGDLS, YYNGEE. This CDR3 is 12 amino acids long. V lost 4 bases and J lost 7; bases outside the gene matches: 3.

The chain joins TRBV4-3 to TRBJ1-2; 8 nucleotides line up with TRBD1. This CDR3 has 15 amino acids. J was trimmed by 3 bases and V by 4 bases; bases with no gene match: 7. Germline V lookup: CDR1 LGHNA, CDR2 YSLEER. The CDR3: CASSLWTGPDYGYTF. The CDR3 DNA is TGCGCCAGCAGCCTGTGGACAGGGCCGGACTATGGCTACACCTTC.

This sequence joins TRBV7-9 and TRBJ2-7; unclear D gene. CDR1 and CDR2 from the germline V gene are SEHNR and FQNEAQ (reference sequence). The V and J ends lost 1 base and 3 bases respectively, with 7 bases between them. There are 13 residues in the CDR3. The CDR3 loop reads CASSLGPRYEQYF. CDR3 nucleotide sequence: TGTGCCAGCAGCTTAGGTCCTCGCTACGAGCAGTACTTC.

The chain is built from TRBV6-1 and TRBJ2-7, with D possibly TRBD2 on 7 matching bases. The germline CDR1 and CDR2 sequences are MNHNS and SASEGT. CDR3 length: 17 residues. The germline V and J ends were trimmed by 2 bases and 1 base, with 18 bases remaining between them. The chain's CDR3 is CASSEQGRGAGSYEQYF. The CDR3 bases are TGTGCCAGCAGTGAACAAGGGAGGGGGGCGGGTTCCTACGAGCAGTACTTC.

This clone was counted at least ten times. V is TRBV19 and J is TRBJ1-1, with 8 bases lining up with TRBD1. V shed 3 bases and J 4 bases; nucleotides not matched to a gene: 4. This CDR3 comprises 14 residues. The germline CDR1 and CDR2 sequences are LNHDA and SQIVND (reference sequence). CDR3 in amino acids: CASSIGQGPTEAFF. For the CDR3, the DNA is TGTGCCAGTAGTATCGGACAGGGCCCCACTGAAGCTTTCTTT.

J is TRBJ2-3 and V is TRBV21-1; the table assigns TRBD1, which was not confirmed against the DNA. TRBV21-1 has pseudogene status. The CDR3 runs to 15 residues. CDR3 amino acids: CAILFRDRGTDTQYF. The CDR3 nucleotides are TGTGCCATACTATTCCGGGACAGGGGCACAGATACGCAGTATTTT.

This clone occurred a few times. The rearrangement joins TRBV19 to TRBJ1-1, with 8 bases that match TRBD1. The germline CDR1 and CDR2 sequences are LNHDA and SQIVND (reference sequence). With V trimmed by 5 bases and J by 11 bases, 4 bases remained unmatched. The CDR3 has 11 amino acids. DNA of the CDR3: TGTGCCAGTAGTTTTCAGGGGGCGGCTTTCTTT. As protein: CASSFQGAAFF.

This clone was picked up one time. This CDR3 reads CAISAGTGGNQPQHF. The CDR3 DNA is TGTGCCATCAGCGCCGGGACAGGGGGCAATCAGCCCCAGCATTTT. The gene calls are TRBV10-3 and TRBJ1-5; 10 positions agree with TRBD1. CDR3 size: 15 residues. CDR1 and CDR2 (germline): ENHRY, SYGVKD. The V segment lost 6 bases and the J segment 2 bases; nucleotides outside the gene matches: 4.

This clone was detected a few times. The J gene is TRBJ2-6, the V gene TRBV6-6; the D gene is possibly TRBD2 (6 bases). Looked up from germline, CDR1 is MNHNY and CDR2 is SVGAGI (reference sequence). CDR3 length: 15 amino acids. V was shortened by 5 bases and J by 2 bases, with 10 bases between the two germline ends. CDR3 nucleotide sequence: TGTGCCAGCAGTCGGGACTCAGCTGGGGCCAACGTCCTGACTTTC. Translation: CASSRDSAGANVLTF.

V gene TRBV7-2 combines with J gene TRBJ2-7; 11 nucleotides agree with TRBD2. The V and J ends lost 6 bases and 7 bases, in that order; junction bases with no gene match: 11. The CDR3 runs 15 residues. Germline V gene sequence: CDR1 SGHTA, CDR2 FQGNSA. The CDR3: CASSHGLAGRGEQYF. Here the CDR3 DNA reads TGTGCCAGCAGTCACGGACTAGCGGGCCGCGGAGAGCAGTACTTC. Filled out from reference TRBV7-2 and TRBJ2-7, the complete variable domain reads GAGVSQSPSNKVTEKGKDVELRCDPISGHTALYWYRQSLGQGLEFLIYFQGNSAPDKSGLPSDRFSAERTGGSVSTLTIQRTQQEDSAVYLCASSHGLAGRGEQYFGPGTRLTVT.

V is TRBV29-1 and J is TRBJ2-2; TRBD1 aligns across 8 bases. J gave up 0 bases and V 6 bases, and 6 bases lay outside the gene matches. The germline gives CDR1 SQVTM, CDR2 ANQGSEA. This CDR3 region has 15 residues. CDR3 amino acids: CSVQDRDPNTGELFF. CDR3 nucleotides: TGCAGCGTCCAGGACAGGGATCCGAACACCGGGGAGCTGTTTTTT.

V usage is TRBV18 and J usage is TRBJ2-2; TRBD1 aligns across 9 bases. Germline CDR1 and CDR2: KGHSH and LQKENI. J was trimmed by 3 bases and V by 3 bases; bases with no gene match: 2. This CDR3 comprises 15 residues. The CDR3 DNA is TGTGCCAGCTCACCGAGACAGGGGGACACCGGGGAGCTGTTTTTT. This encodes CASSPRQGDTGELFF. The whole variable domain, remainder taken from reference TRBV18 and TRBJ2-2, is NAGVMQNPRHLVRRRGQEARLRCSPMKGHSHVYWYRQLPEEGLKFMVYLQKENIIDESGMPKERFSAEFPKEGPSILRIQQVVRGDSAAYFCASSPRQGDTGELFFGEGSRLTVL.

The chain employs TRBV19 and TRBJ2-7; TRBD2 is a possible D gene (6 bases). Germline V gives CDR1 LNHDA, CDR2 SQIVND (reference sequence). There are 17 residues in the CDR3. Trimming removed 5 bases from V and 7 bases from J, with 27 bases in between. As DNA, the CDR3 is TGTGCCAGTAGTGGGCGAACCTCGGGACTTTCCAGGGATGAGCAGTACTTC. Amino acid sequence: CASSGRTSGLSRDEQYF.

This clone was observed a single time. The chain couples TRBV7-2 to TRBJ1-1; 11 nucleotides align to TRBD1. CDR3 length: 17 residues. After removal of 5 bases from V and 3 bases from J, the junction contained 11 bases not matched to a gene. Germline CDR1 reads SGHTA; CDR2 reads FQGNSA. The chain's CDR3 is CASSRIGTGGRDTEAFF. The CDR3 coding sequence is TGTGCCAGCAGCCGGATAGGGACAGGGGGTAGGGACACTGAAGCTTTCTTT. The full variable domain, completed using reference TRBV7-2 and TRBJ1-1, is GAGVSQSPSNKVTEKGKDVELRCDPISGHTALYWYRQSLGQGLEFLIYFQGNSAPDKSGLPSDRFSAERTGGSVSTLTIQRTQQEDSAVYLCASSRIGTGGRDTEAFFGQGTRLTVV.

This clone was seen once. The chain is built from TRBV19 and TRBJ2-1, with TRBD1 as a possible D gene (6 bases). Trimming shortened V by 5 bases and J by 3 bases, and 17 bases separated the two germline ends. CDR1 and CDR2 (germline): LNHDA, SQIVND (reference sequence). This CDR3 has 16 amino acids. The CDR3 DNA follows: TGTGCCAGTAGTCCCCGCCCGGCAGGGGACTACAATGAGCAGTTCTTC. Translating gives CASSPRPAGDYNEQFF.

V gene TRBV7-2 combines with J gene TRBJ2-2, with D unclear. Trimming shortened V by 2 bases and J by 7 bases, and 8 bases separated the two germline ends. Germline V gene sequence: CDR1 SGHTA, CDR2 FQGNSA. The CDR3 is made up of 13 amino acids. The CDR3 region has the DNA TGTGCCAGCAGCTTACGGTTAAACGGGGAGCTGTTTTTT. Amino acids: CASSLRLNGELFF.

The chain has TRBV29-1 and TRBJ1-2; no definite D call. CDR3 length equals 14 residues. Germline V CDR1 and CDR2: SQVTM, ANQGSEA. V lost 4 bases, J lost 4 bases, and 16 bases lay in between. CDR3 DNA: TGCAGCGTTGTTCGAAAGAGTACGGTCTATGGCTACACCTTC. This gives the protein CSVVRKSTVYGYTF.

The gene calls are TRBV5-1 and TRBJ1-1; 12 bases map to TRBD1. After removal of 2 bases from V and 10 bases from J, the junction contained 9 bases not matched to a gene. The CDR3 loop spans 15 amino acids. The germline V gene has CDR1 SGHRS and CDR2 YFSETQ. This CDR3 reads CASSFSGTGGVGAFF. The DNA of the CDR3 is TGCGCCAGCAGCTTTTCCGGGACAGGGGGCGTCGGAGCTTTCTTT.

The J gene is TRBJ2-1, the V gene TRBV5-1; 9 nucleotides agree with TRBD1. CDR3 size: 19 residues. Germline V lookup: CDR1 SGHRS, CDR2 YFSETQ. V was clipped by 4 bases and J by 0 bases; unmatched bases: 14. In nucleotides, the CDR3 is TGCGCCAGCAGCACCTGGGGGACAGGGTCTACTAGCTCCTACAATGAGCAGTTCTTC. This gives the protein CASSTWGTGSTSSYNEQFF.

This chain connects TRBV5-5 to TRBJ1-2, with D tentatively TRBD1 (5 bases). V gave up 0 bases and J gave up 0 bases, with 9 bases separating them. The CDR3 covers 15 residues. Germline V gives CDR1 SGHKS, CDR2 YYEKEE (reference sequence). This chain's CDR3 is CASSLETGSNYGYTF. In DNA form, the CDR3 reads TGTGCCAGCAGCTTGGAAACAGGCTCTAACTATGGCTACACCTTC.